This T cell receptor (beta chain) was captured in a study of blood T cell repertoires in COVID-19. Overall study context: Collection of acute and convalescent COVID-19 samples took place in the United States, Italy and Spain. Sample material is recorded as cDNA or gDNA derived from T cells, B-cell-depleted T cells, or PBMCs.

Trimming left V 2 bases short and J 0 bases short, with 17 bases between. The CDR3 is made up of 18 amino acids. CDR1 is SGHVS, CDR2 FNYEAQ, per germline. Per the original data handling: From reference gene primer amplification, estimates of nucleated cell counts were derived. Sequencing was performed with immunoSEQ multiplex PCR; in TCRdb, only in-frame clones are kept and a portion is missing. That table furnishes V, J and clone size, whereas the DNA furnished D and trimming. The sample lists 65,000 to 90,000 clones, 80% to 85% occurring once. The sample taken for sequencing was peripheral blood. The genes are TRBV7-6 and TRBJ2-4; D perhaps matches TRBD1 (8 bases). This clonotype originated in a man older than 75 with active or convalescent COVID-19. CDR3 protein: CASSLKGTGGGAKNIQYF. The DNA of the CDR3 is TGTGCCAGCAGCTTAAAAGGAACAGGGGGGGGAGCCAAAAACATTCAGTACTTC.